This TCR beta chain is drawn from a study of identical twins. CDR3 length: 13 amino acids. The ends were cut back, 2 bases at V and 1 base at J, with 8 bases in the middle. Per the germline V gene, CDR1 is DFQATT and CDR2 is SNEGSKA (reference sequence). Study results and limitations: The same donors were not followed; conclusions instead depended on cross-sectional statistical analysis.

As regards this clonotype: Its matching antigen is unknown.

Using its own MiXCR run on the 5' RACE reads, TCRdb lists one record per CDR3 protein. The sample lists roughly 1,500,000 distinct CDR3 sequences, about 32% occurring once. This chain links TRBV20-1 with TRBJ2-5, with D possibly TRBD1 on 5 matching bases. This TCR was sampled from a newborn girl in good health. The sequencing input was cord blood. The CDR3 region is CSARSTVQETQYF. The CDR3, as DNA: TGCAGTGCTAGATCGACAGTCCAAGAGACCCAGTACTTC.